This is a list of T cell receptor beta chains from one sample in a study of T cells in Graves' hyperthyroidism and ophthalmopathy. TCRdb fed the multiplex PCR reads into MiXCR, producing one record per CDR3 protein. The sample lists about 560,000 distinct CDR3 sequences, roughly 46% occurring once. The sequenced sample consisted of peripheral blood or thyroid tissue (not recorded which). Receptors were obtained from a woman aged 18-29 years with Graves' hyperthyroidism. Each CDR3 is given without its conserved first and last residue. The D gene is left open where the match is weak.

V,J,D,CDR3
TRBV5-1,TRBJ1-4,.,ASQSQGMANEKLF
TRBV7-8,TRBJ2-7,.,ASSQGRAYEQY
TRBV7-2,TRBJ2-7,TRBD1,ASSFKWDFAGQGLYEQY
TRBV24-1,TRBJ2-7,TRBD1,ATSDYSGTGPYEQY
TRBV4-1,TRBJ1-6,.,ASSQAKTPLLH
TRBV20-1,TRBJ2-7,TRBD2,SARDPIGTSYEQY
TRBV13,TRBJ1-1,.,ASRIKTEAF
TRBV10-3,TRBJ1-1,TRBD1,ASSGGQGTEAF
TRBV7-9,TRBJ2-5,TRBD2,ASSVAPSGRYQETQY
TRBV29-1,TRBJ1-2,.,SARPETGDYGYT
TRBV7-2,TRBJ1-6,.,ASSLEGTLNSPLH
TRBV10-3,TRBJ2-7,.,AISNTVTASYEQY
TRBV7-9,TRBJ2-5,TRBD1,ASSYSQRGHGETQY
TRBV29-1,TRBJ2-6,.,SSGVTGANVLT
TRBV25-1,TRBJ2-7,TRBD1,ASSERQGSSYEQY
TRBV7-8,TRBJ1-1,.,ASNLIGNTEAF
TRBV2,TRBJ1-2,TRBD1,ASSLRDRGGYT
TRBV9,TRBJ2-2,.,ASSVAWNTGELF
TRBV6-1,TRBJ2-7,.,ASIGGLGQY
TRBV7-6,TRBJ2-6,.,ASSLEARSGANVLT
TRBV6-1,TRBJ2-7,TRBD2,ASSTSGRAYEQY
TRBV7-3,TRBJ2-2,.,ASGRRRHTGELF
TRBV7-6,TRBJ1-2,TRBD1,ASSPGTGFDGYT
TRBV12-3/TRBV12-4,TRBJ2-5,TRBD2,ASSVGGLANRGETQY
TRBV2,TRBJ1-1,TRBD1,ASRVDRAEAF
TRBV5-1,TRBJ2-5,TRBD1,ASSLSQGASETQY
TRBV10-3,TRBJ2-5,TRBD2,AISESSSGRETQY
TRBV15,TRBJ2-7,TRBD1,ATSPGQGKIYEQY
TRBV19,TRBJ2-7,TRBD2,ASSLIAGFDEQY
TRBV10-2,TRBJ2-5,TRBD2,ASQGLAGLETQY
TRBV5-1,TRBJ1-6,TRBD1,ASSSGTGELPLH
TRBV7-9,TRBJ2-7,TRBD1,AWTKGQGAYEQY
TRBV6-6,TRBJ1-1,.,ASSSSGAF
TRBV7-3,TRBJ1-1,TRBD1,ASSQGGTEAF
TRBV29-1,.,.,SVERTGGKTQY
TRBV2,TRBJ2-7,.,ARGRGLYEQY
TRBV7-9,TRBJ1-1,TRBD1,ASSLGYTGTENTEAF
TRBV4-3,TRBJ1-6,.,ASGGLDNSPLH
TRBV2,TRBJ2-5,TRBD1,ASRLGQWGETQY
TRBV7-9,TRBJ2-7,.,ASSTTGTAYEQY
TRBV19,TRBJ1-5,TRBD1,ASTQDRGRQPQH
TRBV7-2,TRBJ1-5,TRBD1,ASSPRTGDANQPQH
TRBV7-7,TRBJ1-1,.,ASSLGFGAEAF
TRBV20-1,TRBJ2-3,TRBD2,SAHTSGRATDTQY
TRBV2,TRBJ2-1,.,ASTGTGSSYNEQF
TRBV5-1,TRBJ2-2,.,ASSLQREDTGELF
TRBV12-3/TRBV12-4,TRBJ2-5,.,ASSLLGARDVTQY
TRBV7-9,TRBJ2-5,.,ASSFKLDQETQY
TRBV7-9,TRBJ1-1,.,ASSLARQAGTEAF
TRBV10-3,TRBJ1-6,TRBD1,AISESRTGTQENSPLH
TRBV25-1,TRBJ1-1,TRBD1,ASRGQGAHTEAF
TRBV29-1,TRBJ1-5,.,SGQLDQPQH
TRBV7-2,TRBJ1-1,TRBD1,ASSPRTGGSDTEAF
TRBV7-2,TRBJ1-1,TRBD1,ASSLGSGQFSTF
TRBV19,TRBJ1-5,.,ASRLSGLSNQPQH
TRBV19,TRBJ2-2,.,ASSIAPNTGELF
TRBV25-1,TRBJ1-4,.,ASSELGIGRAGEKLF
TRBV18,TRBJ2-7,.,ASSPPLSLTYEQY
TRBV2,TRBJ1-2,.,ASRNWGREGGYT